This paragraph reports one T cell receptor beta chain. In the authors' methods: The authors estimated nucleated cell counts from reference gene primer amplification. Sequencing was performed with immunoSEQ multiplex PCR; in TCRdb, only in-frame clones are kept and a portion is missing. D and trimming come from the DNA, and the V and J calls and clone size come from that table. The data contain 200,000 to 250,000 clones, approximately 84% of them singletons. Germline values: CDR1 KGHSH, CDR2 LQKENI. The CDR3 sequence is 17 residues long. V lost 2 bases to trimming and J lost 7 bases; unmatched junction nucleotides: 11. Participant ages covered roughly 18 to 89 years across around 22 US areas. This specimen belongs to a study of blood T cell repertoires in COVID-19. Study as a whole: Sources were T cells, B-cell-depleted T cells, or PBMCs; the material itself was cDNA or gDNA.

The sample consisted of PBMCs or T cells enriched from blood (not recorded which). The sequence derives from a middle-aged man who had recovered from COVID-19. The rearrangement links TRBV18 to TRBJ2-1; 10 bases fit TRBD2. CDR3 sequence reads: CASSPIGLAGAGNEQFF. The CDR3 DNA sequence: TGTGCCAGCTCACCAATAGGGCTAGCGGGAGCTGGTAATGAGCAGTTCTTC.